Listed below are T cell receptor beta chains from one sample, sequenced in a study of beta chain features in type 1 diabetes. Assay: immunoSEQ multiplex PCR; the TCRdb copy retains only in-frame clones and omits some. The sample has 200,000 to 250,000 clones, less than 35% seen once. The sample was central memory CD4+ T cells from blood. These receptor sequences come from a man aged 25-45 years in good health. The CDR3 runs from the conserved cysteine through the conserved F or W. The D gene is left open where the match is weak. Rows give clone size only sometimes, using once, few, many, or a class for an expanded clone.

abundance	v_gene	j_gene	d_gene	CDR3aa	CDR3nt
NA	TRBV6-6	TRBJ2-3	NA	CASSYGGESADTQYF	TGTGCCAGCAGTTACGGCGGGGAATCGGCAGATACGCAGTATTTT
NA	TRBV30	TRBJ2-7	NA	CAWGTGSYEQYF	TGTGCCTGGGGGACTGGGTCCTACGAGCAGTACTTC
NA	TRBV5-1	TRBJ1-4	TRBD1	CASGGTGSNEKLFF	TGCGCCAGCGGAGGGACAGGTTCTAATGAAAAACTGTTTTTT
few	TRBV29-1	TRBJ2-5	NA	CSVRRAQETQYF	TGCAGCGTTAGGAGGGCCCAAGAGACCCAGTACTTC
NA	TRBV5-6	TRBJ2-7	NA	CASSSPVPSRYEQYF	TGTGCCAGCAGCTCACCGGTCCCTAGCCGTTACGAGCAGTACTTC
NA	TRBV29-1	TRBJ2-5	NA	CSVEGGQETQYF	TGCAGCGTTGAAGGGGGCCAAGAGACCCAGTACTTC
NA	TRBV7-2	TRBJ1-3	NA	CASSLYGNTIYF	TGTGCCAGCAGCTTATATGGAAACACCATATATTTT
few	TRBV5-1	TRBJ2-7	TRBD1	CASSTRNRDSVVEQYF	TGCGCCAGCAGCACGCGGAACCGGGACAGCGTTGTCGAGCAGTACTTC
NA	TRBV30	TRBJ2-5	NA	CAWKADQETQYF	TGTGCCTGGAAGGCGGACCAAGAGACCCAGTACTTC
NA	TRBV7-2	TRBJ2-1	NA	CASNLFGEQFF	TGTGCCAGCAACCTTTTCGGTGAGCAGTTCTTC
few	TRBV10-3	TRBJ1-2	NA	CAISEGSGYTF	TGTGCCATCAGTGAAGGGAGTGGCTACACCTTC
NA	TRBV4-2	TRBJ1-4	NA	CASSQDGLRRNSNEKLFF	TGTGCCAGCAGCCAAGATGGTCTAAGGCGGAATTCTAATGAAAAACTGTTTTTT
NA	TRBV7-2	TRBJ1-2	NA	CASSSPGAFWGYTF	TGTGCCAGCAGCTCCCCGGGGGCGTTCTGGGGCTACACCTTC
few	TRBV20-1	TRBJ2-3	NA	CSATSTDTQYF	TGCAGTGCTACCAGCACAGATACGCAGTATTTT
NA	TRBV6-5	TRBJ1-5	NA	CASSWQGGQPQHF	TGTGCCAGCAGCTGGCAGGGAGGTCAGCCCCAGCATTTT
NA	TRBV7-9	TRBJ2-7	TRBD2	CASSLSGKIHEQYF	TGTGCCAGCAGCCTTAGCGGGAAAATCCACGAGCAGTACTTC
few	TRBV13	TRBJ2-2	NA	CASSSTGLHTGELFF	TGTGCCAGCAGCTCCACCGGGCTACACACCGGGGAGCTGTTTTTT
NA	TRBV19	TRBJ2-4	NA	CASSISPRNIQYF	TGTGCCAGTAGTATATCTCCCCGGAACATTCAGTACTTC
NA	TRBV6-6	TRBJ2-7	NA	CASSEGREQYF	TGTGCCAGCAGCGAAGGCAGGGAGCAGTACTTC
NA	TRBV27	TRBJ1-1	TRBD1	CASSFTGETEAFF	TGTGCCAGCAGTTTCACAGGGGAAACTGAAGCTTTCTTT
NA	TRBV15	TRBJ1-4	NA	CATSRPSGRSNEKLFF	TGTGCCACCAGCAGACCCTCCGGGCGGTCTAATGAAAAACTGTTTTTT
few	TRBV18	TRBJ2-3	TRBD1	CASSPLGQATDTQYF	TGTGCCAGCTCACCATTGGGACAGGCCACAGATACGCAGTATTTT
NA	TRBV30	TRBJ2-7	NA	CAWSDTAYEQYF	TGTGCCTGGAGTGACACCGCCTACGAGCAGTACTTC
few	TRBV29-1	TRBJ1-3	NA	CSVEDPSRGLGNTIYF	TGCAGCGTTGAAGACCCCTCTCGAGGGCTCGGAAACACCATATATTTT
few	TRBV10-3	TRBJ2-7	NA	CAITSDQREQYF	TGTGCCATCACTTCAGACCAGCGCGAGCAGTACTTC
NA	TRBV5-6	TRBJ2-1	TRBD1	CASSVPGQGIQNEQFF	TGTGCCAGCAGCGTACCGGGACAGGGGATTCAAAATGAGCAGTTCTTC
NA	TRBV28	TRBJ2-1	NA	CASKDPVKQFF	TGTGCCAGCAAAGACCCCGTTAAGCAGTTCTTC
NA	TRBV7-2	TRBJ2-5	NA	CASSLGSTNQETQYF	TGTGCCAGCAGCTTAGGGTCCACTAACCAAGAGACCCAGTACTTC
NA	TRBV11-2	TRBJ2-1	TRBD2	CASSSGLAGGLNEQFF	TGTGCCAGCAGCTCAGGACTAGCGGGAGGTCTCAATGAGCAGTTCTTC
NA	TRBV30	TRBJ2-1	NA	CAWSGGTVSGEQFF	TGTGCCTGGAGTGGCGGGACAGTCTCCGGTGAGCAGTTCTTC
NA	TRBV5-1	TRBJ2-7	NA	CASSTGGIVYEQYF	TGCGCCAGCAGCACAGGAGGGATTGTCTACGAGCAGTACTTC
NA	TRBV7-2	TRBJ2-7	NA	CASSSLGRVEQYF	TGTGCCAGCAGCTCACTGGGCCGGGTCGAGCAGTACTTC
once	TRBV10-2	TRBJ2-2	NA	CASNEGPGELFF	TGCGCCAGCAATGAGGGACCCGGGGAGCTGTTTTTT
NA	TRBV28	TRBJ2-7	NA	CASSLTGLSYEQYF	TGTGCCAGCAGTTTAACTGGCCTCTCCTACGAGCAGTACTTC
NA	TRBV7-2	TRBJ2-7	TRBD2	CASSPSSGMGYEQYF	TGTGCCAGCAGCCCTAGTAGCGGGATGGGCTACGAGCAGTACTTC
few	TRBV5-6	TRBJ2-3	NA	CASSFDDRTDTQYF	TGTGCCAGCAGCTTTGACGACAGGACAGATACGCAGTATTTT
few	TRBV2	TRBJ2-5	NA	CASSEGGEGTQYF	TGTGCCAGCAGTGAAGGAGGGGAAGGGACCCAGTACTTC
NA	TRBV5-1	TRBJ2-4	NA	CASTPSGGLRTKNIQYF	TGCGCCAGCACCCCCTCCGGGGGTTTGAGGACCAAAAACATTCAGTACTTC
few	TRBV7-2	TRBJ2-1	NA	CASSLAGGNEQFF	TGTGCCAGCAGCTTAGCAGGGGGTAATGAGCAGTTCTTC
few	TRBV30	TRBJ2-5	NA	CAWAKGGMKETQYF	TGTGCCTGGGCGAAGGGGGGAATGAAAGAGACCCAGTACTTC
once	TRBV4-1	TRBJ1-1	TRBD1	CASSPDRANTEAFF	TGCGCCAGCAGCCCCGACAGGGCTAACACTGAAGCTTTCTTT
few	TRBV28	TRBJ1-5	NA	CATQQNSNQPQHF	TGTGCCACCCAACAGAATAGCAATCAGCCCCAGCATTTT
few	TRBV2	TRBJ1-2	NA	CASQGDGGYTF	TGTGCCAGCCAGGGAGATGGTGGCTACACCTTC
few	TRBV2	TRBJ1-2	NA	CASSEGGRAYGYTF	TGTGCCAGCAGTGAAGGAGGGAGGGCCTATGGCTACACCTTC
NA	TRBV19	TRBJ2-3	TRBD2	CASSTRASGADTQYF	TGTGCCAGTAGTACCCGGGCTAGCGGGGCAGATACGCAGTATTTT
NA	TRBV7-2	TRBJ2-3	NA	CASSSPPSARQYF	TGTGCCAGCAGCTCACCCCCTAGCGCCCGGCAGTATTTT
NA	TRBV25-1	TRBJ2-7	TRBD1	CASSDMAGGIYEQYF	TGTGCCAGCAGTGATATGGCAGGGGGAATCTACGAGCAGTACTTC
NA	TRBV5-4	TRBJ2-4	NA	CASSLLRYREDIQYF	TGTGCCAGCAGCTTGCTCCGATACAGGGAGGACATTCAGTACTTC
NA	TRBV2	TRBJ2-7	NA	CASRDDRYEQYF	TGTGCCAGCAGGGATGACAGATACGAGCAGTACTTC
NA	TRBV29-1	TRBJ2-7	NA	CSVDGGSSYEQYF	TGCAGCGTTGACGGCGGCAGCTCCTACGAGCAGTACTTC
NA	TRBV2	TRBJ2-7	NA	CASRGQYEQYF	TGTGCCAGCAGGGGGCAGTACGAGCAGTACTTC
few	TRBV11-3	TRBJ2-1	TRBD1	CASSPSLGGSYNEQFF	TGTGCCAGCAGCCCTAGCTTAGGGGGCAGCTACAATGAGCAGTTCTTC
few	TRBV30	TRBJ1-3	NA	CAWRASGNTIYF	TGTGCCTGGAGGGCCTCTGGAAACACCATATATTTT
NA	TRBV28	TRBJ2-7	TRBD2	CATETSGTYEQYF	TGTGCCACCGAGACTAGCGGTACATACGAGCAGTACTTC
NA	TRBV7-9	TRBJ2-7	TRBD1	CASSFGTGAAYEQYF	TGTGCCAGCAGCTTCGGGACAGGGGCCGCCTACGAGCAGTACTTC
few	TRBV18	TRBJ2-7	NA	CASSPPSREWEQYF	TGTGCCAGCTCACCACCGTCGAGGGAGTGGGAGCAGTACTTC
NA	TRBV29-1	TRBJ2-5	NA	CSVGAARSETQYF	TGCAGCGTTGGTGCGGCCCGATCAGAGACCCAGTACTTC
NA	TRBV12-5	TRBJ2-7	TRBD1	CASDSSPGQGHYEQYF	TGTGCTAGTGATTCTTCTCCGGGACAGGGACACTACGAGCAGTACTTC
NA	TRBV7-9	TRBJ2-3	NA	CASSLGRGDTQYF	TGTGCCAGCAGCTTAGGGAGGGGAGATACGCAGTATTTT
few	TRBV30	TRBJ2-1	NA	CAWTLAESYNEQFF	TGTGCCTGGACCTTAGCGGAGTCCTACAATGAGCAGTTCTTC